This T cell receptor (beta chain) was found in a study of PD-1 blockade in classical Hodgkin lymphoma. As for the study in general: Intravenous delivery of nivolumab at 3 mg/kg to patients occurred every 2 weeks. Study-level points and caveats: Significantly greater TCR diversity emerged by C4D1 in CD4+ cells but not CD8+ cells.

Concerning this clone itself: Antigen specificity is unknown.

Method: immunoSEQ multiplex PCR; TCRdb's copy keeps in-frame clones and lacks some. The sample lists approximately 25,000 clones, around 84% occurring once. Germline assignment: CDR1 SNHLY and CDR2 FYNNEI. The V end was cut by 5 bases, the J end by 7 bases, with 11 bases between. The CDR3 consists of 12 residues. Each of the patients experienced relapse following autologous stem cell transplantation, and their brentuximab vedotin exposure differed. Negative magnetic selection isolated CD4+ T cells from thawed PBMCs. The sequence was obtained from a human donor with classical Hodgkin lymphoma. The sequences come from CD4+ T cells from blood, collected at baseline. J is TRBJ1-1 and V is TRBV2; D remains unclear. The CDR3 coding sequence is TGTGCCAGCAGTCCCACCGGATTTGAAGCTTTCTTT. Translated, it gives CASSPTGFEAFF.